This TCR beta chain was recovered during a study of T-cell reconstitution after alpha-beta-depleted transplantation in children. This clonotype occurred a few times. Preparing the TCRbeta library involved the use of unique molecular identifiers. TCRdb used MiXCR to reprocess the PCR reads, holding one entry per CDR3 protein. The table shows about 610,000 distinct CDR3 sequences, with more than 9% occurring only once. CDR3 size: 15 residues. V was clipped by 2 bases and J by 2 bases; unmatched bases: 3. Looked up from germline, CDR1 is MDHEN and CDR2 is SYDVKM. The TCR was taken from a human donor who donated a stem cell graft to a child with acute myeloid leukemia. Material: PBMCs from the stem cell graft donor, obtained from the stem cell graft. The chain has TRBV28 and TRBJ2-5; 9 positions match TRBD2. The CDR3 coding sequence is TGTGCCAGCAGTTTAGGCGGGAGGGTGCAAGAGACCCAGTACTTC. It is translated as CASSLGGRVQETQYF. Combining the CDR3 with reference TRBV28 and TRBJ2-5 gives the whole variable domain DVKVTQSSRYLVKRTGEKVFLECVQDMDHENMFWYRQDPGLGLRLIYFSYDVKMKEKGDIPEGYSVSREKKERFSLILESASTNQTSMYLCASSLGGRVQETQYFGPGTRLLVL.